These T cell receptor beta chains were read from a single sample in a study of OX40 agonist ivuxolimab in advanced cancers. Generated by immunoSEQ multiplex PCR, the TCRdb table keeps only in-frame clones and is missing some. The data show roughly 67,000 clones, with approximately 91% seen just once and over 0.25% held by the top ten. The specimen comprised CD4+ or CD8+ T cells sorted from blood, sampled in a trial of the OX40 agonist ivuxolimab. These receptors were obtained from an adult with an advanced solid tumor such as melanoma, head and neck, liver or kidney cancer. The CDR3 runs from the conserved cysteine through the conserved F or W. Each record gives: CDR3 length, clone size, D gene, V gene, J gene, CDR3 protein, CDR3 DNA. A D gene is named only where the DNA matches it firmly. Size values are once, few and many counts, or a class for expanded clones, and some rows have none.

CDR3 length: 11; clone size: -; D gene: -; V gene: TRBV28; J gene: TRBJ2-7; CDR3 protein: CASSLLREQYF; CDR3 DNA: TGTGCCAGCAGTTTGTTGCGCGAGCAGTACTTC
CDR3 length: 16; clone size: -; D gene: -; V gene: TRBV12-5; J gene: TRBJ1-6; CDR3 protein: CASGSVQANYNSPLHF; CDR3 DNA: TGTGCTAGTGGTTCGGTACAGGCAAACTATAATTCACCCCTCCACTTT
CDR3 length: 14; clone size: -; D gene: -; V gene: TRBV18; J gene: TRBJ2-7; CDR3 protein: CASSPPHGSLEQYF; CDR3 DNA: TGTGCCAGCTCACCACCCCACGGGAGCCTCGAGCAGTACTTC
CDR3 length: 14; clone size: -; D gene: TRBD1; V gene: TRBV5-1; J gene: TRBJ2-7; CDR3 protein: CASRTGTENYEQYF; CDR3 DNA: TGCGCCAGCCGAACCGGGACAGAGAACTACGAGCAGTACTTC
CDR3 length: 15; clone size: -; D gene: TRBD1; V gene: TRBV11-2; J gene: TRBJ2-5; CDR3 protein: CASTEGQGGSFTQYF; CDR3 DNA: TGTGCCAGCACCGAGGGACAGGGAGGGTCGTTTACCCAGTACTTC
CDR3 length: 13; clone size: -; D gene: -; V gene: TRBV6-5; J gene: TRBJ2-3; CDR3 protein: CASSYSEIGTQYF; CDR3 DNA: TGTGCCAGCAGTTACTCCGAGATTGGTACGCAGTATTTT
CDR3 length: 18; clone size: once; D gene: TRBD2; V gene: TRBV28; J gene: TRBJ2-7; CDR3 protein: CASSPQGLAGGIYYEQYF; CDR3 DNA: TGTGCCAGCAGTCCCCAAGGACTAGCGGGCGGAATTTACTACGAGCAGTACTTC
CDR3 length: 20; clone size: -; D gene: TRBD2; V gene: TRBV13; J gene: TRBJ2-3; CDR3 protein: CASSPPTGPVLAGSTDTQYF; CDR3 DNA: TGTGCCAGCAGCCCTCCGACAGGGCCGGTACTAGCGGGATCCACAGATACGCAGTATTTT
CDR3 length: 16; clone size: -; D gene: TRBD2; V gene: TRBV18; J gene: TRBJ2-1; CDR3 protein: CASSPKGTSGSHEQFF; CDR3 DNA: TGTGCCAGCTCACCGAAAGGGACTAGCGGGAGCCATGAGCAGTTCTTC
CDR3 length: 13; clone size: once; D gene: -; V gene: TRBV29-1; J gene: TRBJ2-7; CDR3 protein: CSVRPDGPYEQYF; CDR3 DNA: TGCAGCGTCCGACCAGATGGGCCCTACGAGCAGTACTTC
CDR3 length: 14; clone size: -; D gene: TRBD2; V gene: TRBV28; J gene: TRBJ2-3; CDR3 protein: CASSLEGGPDTQYF; CDR3 DNA: TGTGCCAGCAGTTTAGAGGGAGGGCCAGATACGCAGTATTTT
CDR3 length: 14; clone size: -; D gene: -; V gene: TRBV28; J gene: TRBJ1-1; CDR3 protein: CASSFSGGGTEAFF; CDR3 DNA: TGTGCCAGCAGTTTTTCGGGCGGCGGGACTGAAGCTTTCTTT
CDR3 length: 16; clone size: -; D gene: TRBD1; V gene: TRBV7-6; J gene: TRBJ2-7; CDR3 protein: CASSLARQGASYEQYF; CDR3 DNA: TGTGCCAGCAGCTTAGCTCGGCAGGGGGCGTCCTACGAGCAGTACTTC
CDR3 length: 15; clone size: -; D gene: TRBD1; V gene: TRBV28; J gene: TRBJ1-2; CDR3 protein: CASSNQQGVVGGYTF; CDR3 DNA: TGTGCCAGCAGTAACCAACAGGGGGTCGTGGGTGGCTACACCTTC
CDR3 length: 11; clone size: few; D gene: -; V gene: TRBV20-1; J gene: TRBJ1-1; CDR3 protein: CSADDNTEAFF; CDR3 DNA: TGCAGTGCTGACGATAACACTGAAGCTTTCTTT
CDR3 length: 14; clone size: -; D gene: TRBD1; V gene: TRBV5-1; J gene: TRBJ2-7; CDR3 protein: CASSSTGVSYEQYF; CDR3 DNA: TGCGCCAGCAGCTCAACAGGGGTCTCCTACGAGCAGTACTTC
CDR3 length: 15; clone size: -; D gene: TRBD1; V gene: TRBV5-1; J gene: TRBJ2-3; CDR3 protein: CASSLADRAADTQYF; CDR3 DNA: TGCGCCAGCAGCTTGGCGGACAGGGCGGCAGATACGCAGTATTTT
CDR3 length: 15; clone size: -; D gene: TRBD1; V gene: TRBV5-1; J gene: TRBJ1-2; CDR3 protein: CASSLLTGDGYGYTF; CDR3 DNA: TGCGCCAGCAGTCTACTGACAGGGGACGGCTATGGCTACACCTTC
CDR3 length: 12; clone size: -; D gene: -; V gene: TRBV18; J gene: TRBJ1-2; CDR3 protein: CASSLLDRGYTF; CDR3 DNA: TGTGCCAGCTCACTACTGGACCGTGGCTACACCTTC
CDR3 length: 17; clone size: -; D gene: TRBD1; V gene: TRBV15; J gene: TRBJ2-7; CDR3 protein: CATSRGDRGGGFYEQYF; CDR3 DNA: TGTGCCACCAGCAGAGGGGACAGGGGAGGGGGTTTCTACGAGCAGTACTTC
CDR3 length: 16; clone size: few; D gene: -; V gene: TRBV5-6; J gene: TRBJ1-5; CDR3 protein: CASSVRRFRERQPQHF; CDR3 DNA: TGTGCCAGCAGCGTCCGGAGGTTCAGGGAACGTCAGCCCCAGCATTTT
CDR3 length: 12; clone size: -; D gene: -; V gene: TRBV18; J gene: TRBJ2-7; CDR3 protein: CASSPGMSGQYF; CDR3 DNA: TGTGCCAGCTCACCCGGGATGTCGGGGCAGTACTTC
CDR3 length: 14; clone size: -; D gene: -; V gene: TRBV9; J gene: TRBJ2-3; CDR3 protein: CASSVGVGTDTQYF; CDR3 DNA: TGTGCCAGCAGCGTAGGAGTAGGCACAGATACGCAGTATTTT
CDR3 length: 16; clone size: -; D gene: TRBD2; V gene: TRBV5-5; J gene: TRBJ2-1; CDR3 protein: CASRSVAGSSYNEQFF; CDR3 DNA: TGTGCCAGCAGGTCTGTAGCGGGAAGCTCCTACAATGAGCAGTTCTTC